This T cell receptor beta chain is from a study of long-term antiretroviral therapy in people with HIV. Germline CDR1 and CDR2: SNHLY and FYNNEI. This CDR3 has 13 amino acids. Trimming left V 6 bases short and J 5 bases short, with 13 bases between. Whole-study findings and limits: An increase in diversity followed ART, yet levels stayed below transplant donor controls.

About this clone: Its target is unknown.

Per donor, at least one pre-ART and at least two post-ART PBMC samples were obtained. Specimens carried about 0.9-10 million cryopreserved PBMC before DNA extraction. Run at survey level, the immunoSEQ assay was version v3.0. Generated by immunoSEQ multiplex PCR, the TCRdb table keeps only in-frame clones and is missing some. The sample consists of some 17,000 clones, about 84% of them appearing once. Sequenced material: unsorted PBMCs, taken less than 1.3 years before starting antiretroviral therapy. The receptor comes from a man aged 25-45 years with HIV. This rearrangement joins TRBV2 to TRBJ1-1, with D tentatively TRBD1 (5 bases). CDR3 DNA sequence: TGTGCCAGCAGCACCGGGGGAAGGACTGAAGCTTTCTTT. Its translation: CASSTGGRTEAFF.